The text below deals with one TCR beta chain. Its antigen remains unidentified. V dropped 1 base and J dropped 8 bases, with 14 bases sitting between them. The CDR3 is 14 residues long. Germline loops: CDR1 KGHSH, CDR2 LQKENI. The PCR ran on 60 Vbeta and 13 Jbeta primers. The assay was immunoSEQ multiplex PCR, and TCRdb's table has in-frame clones only and misses some. The sample carries approximately 120,000 clones, over 65% recorded once. The data were taken from a study of cytomegalovirus exposure and HLA in healthy donors. Study-level points and caveats: A list of approximately 150 TCR beta chains associated with cytomegalovirus was given. Rarity characterized most TCR sequences, yet some public TCRs appeared in many donors.

Sequencing was carried out using PBMCs. This TCR came from a middle-aged woman in good health and CMV-seronegative. This chain uses TRBV18 with TRBJ1-2; maybe TRBD1 (5 bases). CDR3 coding DNA: TGTGCCAGCTCACCACTCGGGGGGGAGTACGGCTACACCTTC. Encoded protein: CASSPLGGEYGYTF.